The entry that follows covers one T cell receptor (beta chain) sequence. Its target antigen remains unknown. No qualities accompany the bases; no much larger clone lies one base away. Libraries were prepared through the immunoSEQ multiplex PCR assay. A mixture of 60 forward primers for TCR Vbeta segments and 13 reverse primers for TCR Jbeta segments was used in the multiplex PCR. A multiplex PCR assay on genomic DNA amplified the CDR3 region of rearranged TCR beta genes. The amplified TCR beta libraries were sequenced on the Illumina HiSeq System as 87-base-pair reads. The published analysis was carried out like this. In a later analysis, around 80 million unique TCR beta chains were counted across the 500 to 700 repertoires, and roughly 10 million of these chains were shared by at least two donors. To remove PCR and sequencing errors, raw reads were error-corrected and collapsed into unique sequences using a nearest-neighbor algorithm that merged closely related sequences. CDR3 sequences were aligned to IMGT reference sequences to assign V, D and J gene segments. For a sequence to be retained, a match of at least six nucleotides to both a V gene segment and a J gene segment was required. A rearrangement counted as productive if the CDR3 had no stop codons and remained in frame with V and J, and every other rearrangement counted as non-productive. CDR3 was defined by IMGT convention, running from the second conserved V-encoded cysteine to the conserved J-encoded phenylalanine. Sequences without an unambiguous match to a single V gene segment were excluded from the earlier analysis of several hundred of the donors. In an earlier analysis of several hundred of the donors, V segments were called functional above 56.7% productive rearrangements and were called segregating when the between-donor standard deviation exceeded 5%. A statistical classification framework was developed to diagnose cytomegalovirus status using the catalog of TCR beta chain sequences. V and J gene assignment, in a later analysis, came from comparing TCR nucleotide sequences with IMGT/GENE-DB human TR gene sequences. In a later analysis, CDR3 sequences and most-parsimonious VDJ recombination scenarios were assigned using the TCRdist pipeline. In a later analysis, every TCR beta chain was defined by the combination of its CDR3 amino acid sequence and its V-gene family, and reads without a unique V-gene family were dropped. A later analysis removed 500 to 650 highly shared, low-generation-probability nucleotide sequences to deal with suspected cross-contamination and a sequencing artifact. In a later analysis, a clonal expansion index for each public chain was calculated from normalized within-repertoire ranks of inferred template counts. A later analysis computed generation probabilities with a VDJ recombination model fitted to out-of-frame rearrangements, and checked the results against IGoR. A later analysis scored TCR-TCR, TCR-HLA and TCR-CMV co-occurrence with hypergeometric tests, applying a repertoire-size bias correction to TCR pairs. To estimate false discovery rates, a later analysis permuted the HLA or CMV assignments 20 times. In a later analysis, co-occurring TCRs were grouped with DBSCAN, and TCRdist sequence similarity was added when clustering was performed within HLA-allele-positive subsets. Repertoires with fewer than 30,000 or more than 120,000 public chains, plus five repertoires with anomalous nucleotide sharing, were excluded from co-occurrence clustering. The source is immuneACCESS, and TCRdb retained only in-frame sequences with V and J called. Part of the clones is not carried over; for the studies checked, unresolved V genes explain less than half of this, and the remainder is unexplained. V and J calls and clone size are given by that table; D and trimming were obtained from the DNA. Here the sample has under 200,000 clones; roughly 80% occur a single time. The ten largest clones add up to roughly 1.6% of the sample.

In total, roughly 710 healthy bone marrow donors made up the cohort. At the time of sampling, all cohort members were nominally healthy, though unrecorded immune exposures were likely present. The donor was CMV seronegative and was included in the group of 352 seronegative cohort members. A peripheral blood sample was provided by each donor, and peripheral blood mononuclear cells were used for TCR beta sequencing. The Qiagen DNeasy Blood Extraction Kit was used to extract genomic DNA from the blood cell samples. This record comes from a study of cytomegalovirus exposure and HLA in healthy donors (dated by TCRdb to the late 2010s). As for the study more broadly: An earlier analysis of a few hundred of the donors reported approximately 300 Gb of sequence data and 95 million to 130 million unique TCR beta sequences obtained from around 170 million T cells. All discovery cohort repertoires had been generated using a single sequencing platform. An earlier analysis of around 540 of the donors applied high-throughput TCR beta sequencing to assess whether each TCR beta V gene segment acted as functional or pseudogenic. Of the approximately 400 genotyped donors, roughly 85% fell in the genetic ancestry cluster associated with self-reported Caucasian donors. Rather than using new phenotypic data, the later analysis identified candidate immune exposures from TCR beta sequences and from how often those sequences occurred across donors. An early release covering just under 650 HLA-typed donors comprised about 290 gigabases of sequencing data and tens of millions of unique TCR sequences. Class I and class II HLA loci were covered by the typing at four-digit resolution. The study combined high-throughput TCR immunosequencing, statistical association of individual TCRs with disease status, and machine learning to predict cytomegalovirus infection status. To study patterns of TCR occurrence, a later analysis re-analyzed previously published TCR beta repertoires from 666 donors and added high-resolution HLA genotyping. The number of typed donors differed by locus: 629-630 for A, B, C, DRB1 and DQB1; about 520 for DQA1; over 600 for DPA1; and some 430 for DPB1. The T cell repertoires of under 750 subjects were profiled by immunosequencing and related to cytomegalovirus serostatus. Besides the first cohort of under 700 subjects, a separate validation cohort made up of around 120 different subjects was used. Because of strong linkage in the cohort, a handful of DR-DQ haplotypes were treated as single units for association and clustering. On average, around 200,000 unique TCR beta nucleotide sequences were sequenced per donor among 398 genotyped donors of the cohort, with around 19% of those sequences being non-productive. The study was designed to test whether signatures of past pathogen exposure could be identified by cataloging public T cell receptors. In a later genetic analysis, genome-wide SNP genotypes for about three fifths of the roughly 670 donors were used, and that subset was treated as a discovery cohort. Alongside the repertoire data, information on donor age, sex, ethnicity and CMV serostatus was compiled.

What the research found in general, with its limitations: A further reported finding was that TCR beta sequences accurately predicted the HLA-A and HLA-B alleles for most subjects in the first cohort. In a later analysis, most CMV-associated TCR beta chains were found to appear HLA-restricted, with HLA associations seemingly driven largely by CMV exposure. Because HLA typing was unavailable for some donors at each locus, only the typed subset was used in association tests. In a later analysis, several top co-occurrence clusters were reported to appear linked to parvovirus B19, influenza, CMV and Epstein-Barr virus. Roughly uniform sequencing depth across donors was assumed in presence/absence analyses, although this assumption may not hold. Broadly in line with IMGT annotations, most TCR beta V segments showed up in productive rearrangements about 87% or about 30% of the time in an earlier analysis of 450 to 600 of the donors. Assigning TCR associations to individual alleles was difficult when HLA alleles, especially DR and DQ, strongly co-occurred. Most TCR sequences were seen in very few donors, while some public TCRs were found in many individuals. Only TCR beta chains were sequenced in this cohort, and the absence of alpha or paired-chain data limited detectable features. A cluster of highly shared sequence variants was judged likely to be a technical artifact of the sequencing pipeline. A few of the identified cytomegalovirus-associated TCR beta chains were confirmed in vitro to be specific for cytomegalovirus antigens. Correlated functional status among segregating V segments might reflect linkage disequilibrium, but an unknown experimental factor could not be ruled out. Specific HLA alleles were associated with 15,000 to 20,000 TCR beta sequences at a false discovery rate of 0.05 in a later analysis. Roughly 15 rarely observed V segments, including chromosome 9 orphons, were excluded from the earlier analysis of almost 600 of the donors because counts were too low. Immune exposure information for the cohort was limited to CMV serostatus. A later genetic analysis reported fewer N-insertions in productive TCRs among donors in an Asian-associated ancestry cluster than the roughly 700-donor mean. In a later analysis, the rate of TCR association differed among HLA loci, with DRB1 alleles having the most associated TCRs and HLA-C alleles having the fewest. A later analysis found that HLA-associated TCR beta chains were more clonally expanded and had lower generation probabilities than equally common non-associated chains. The authors suggested that the approach could potentially be extended to other disease states and immunological phenotypes. V-gene and J-gene trimming of TCR beta chains was associated with a missense DCLRE1C variant in a later genetic analysis, and the association was replicated in an independent cohort. The classifier was reported to diagnose cytomegalovirus status with high specificity and sensitivity in both the original and validation cohorts. The study gave a list of over 150 TCR beta chains associated with cytomegalovirus.

The sequenced sample was PBMCs. This clonotype was obtained from a woman younger than 30 in good health and CMV-seronegative.

The CDR3 amino acid sequence is: CASSTPGTGKEKLFF. The bases read TGTGCCAGCAGTACTCCCGGGACAGGCAAGGAAAAACTGTTTTTT. The chain couples TRBV28 to TRBJ1-4; 8 junctional bases match TRBD1. At the junction V is shortened by 5 bases and J by 8 bases; bases outside the gene matches: 10. Reading from cysteine to phenylalanine, the CDR3 counts 15 amino acids. Only the CDR3 DNA stays, 45 bases, in frame from base 1. Sequences MDHEN (CDR1) and SYDVKM (CDR2) are obtained from the germline V gene. The CDR3, completed at both ends by the reference TRBV28 and TRBJ1-4 genes, gives the full variable domain DVKVTQSSRYLVKRTGEKVFLECVQDMDHENMFWYRQDPGLGLRLIYFSYDVKMKEKGDIPEGYSVSREKKERFSLILESASTNQTSMYLCASSTPGTGKEKLFFGSGTQLSVL.